The present entry profiles one TCR beta chain with its context. The data belong to a study of OX40 agonist ivuxolimab in advanced cancers. Repertoires were generated with immunoSEQ multiplex PCR, while TCRdb's copy carries only in-frame clones and drops some. The sample consists of around 88,000 clones, roughly nine tenths of them appearing once. Trimming removed 1 base from V and 4 bases from J, with 14 bases in between. The CDR3 covers 16 residues. Germline CDR1 and CDR2: SGDLS and YYNGEE. The input for sequencing was CD4+ or CD8+ T cells sorted from blood, taken in a trial of the OX40 agonist ivuxolimab. The clonotype was recovered from an adult with an advanced solid tumor such as melanoma, head and neck, liver or kidney cancer. The gene calls are TRBV9 and TRBJ1-4, with D perhaps TRBD1 (5 bases). CDR3 sequence (DNA): TGTGCCAGCAGCGTATTGGCGGCAGGGAATAATGAAAAACTGTTTTTT. The encoded protein is CASSVLAAGNNEKLFF.